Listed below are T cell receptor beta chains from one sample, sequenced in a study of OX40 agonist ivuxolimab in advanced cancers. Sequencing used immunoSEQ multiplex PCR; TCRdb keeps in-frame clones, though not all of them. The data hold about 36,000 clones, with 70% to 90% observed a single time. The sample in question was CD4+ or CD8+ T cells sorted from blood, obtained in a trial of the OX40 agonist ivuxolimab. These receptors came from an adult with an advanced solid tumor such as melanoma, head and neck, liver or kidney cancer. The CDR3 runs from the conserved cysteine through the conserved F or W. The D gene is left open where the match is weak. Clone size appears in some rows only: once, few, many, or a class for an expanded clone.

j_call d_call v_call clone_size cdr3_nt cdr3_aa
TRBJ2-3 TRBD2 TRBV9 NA TGTGCCAGCAGCGAACTAGCGGGGATTATCACAGATACGCAGTATTTT CASSELAGIITDTQYF
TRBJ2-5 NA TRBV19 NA TGTGCCAGTAGTATAGACTTGGGCTTTTCACGGGAGACCCAGTACTTC CASSIDLGFSRETQYF
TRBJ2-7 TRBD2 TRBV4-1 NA TGCGCCAGCAGCCAATCACTAGCGGGAATCCCCGAGCAGTACTTC CASSQSLAGIPEQYF
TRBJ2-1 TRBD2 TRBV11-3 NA TGTGCCAGCAGCACACTAGCGGGAGGTTACAATGAGCAGTTCTTC CASSTLAGGYNEQFF
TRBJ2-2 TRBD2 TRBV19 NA TGTGCCAGTAGTATAAAGGCGGGGGGTTTGGCCGGGGAGCTGTTTTTT CASSIKAGGLAGELFF
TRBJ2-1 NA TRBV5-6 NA TGTGCCAGCAGCATTTTGGGAGGTGAGCAGTTCTTC CASSILGGEQFF
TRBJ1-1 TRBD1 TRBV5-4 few TGTGCCAGCAGGCCCAGGGGGGACACTGAAGCTTTCTTT CASRPRGDTEAFF
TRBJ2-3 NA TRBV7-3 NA TGTGCCAGCAGCCAAATGGGTCCAGATACGCAGTATTTT CASSQMGPDTQYF
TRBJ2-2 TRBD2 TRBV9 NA TGTGCCAGCAGCCGCCATCTCGGGAGGGCCTACACCGGGGAGCTGTTTTTT CASSRHLGRAYTGELFF
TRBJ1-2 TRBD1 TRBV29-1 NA TGCAGCGCCGCCGCGGGAGGGACAGGGGAGGACTATGGCTACACCTTC CSAAAGGTGEDYGYTF
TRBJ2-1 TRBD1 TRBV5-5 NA TGTGCCAGCAGCTTCGGGCAGGGGGTCTACAATGAGCAGTTCTTC CASSFGQGVYNEQFF
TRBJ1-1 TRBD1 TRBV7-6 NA TGTGCCAGCAGCGAAGGACAGGATGAAGCTTTCTTT CASSEGQDEAFF
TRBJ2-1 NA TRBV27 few TGTGCCAGCAGTTTGGGAGGCTACAATGAGCAGTTCTTC CASSLGGYNEQFF
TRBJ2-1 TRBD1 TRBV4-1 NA TGCGCCAGCAGCCAAGGTCCGGGACAGGGGAAGGGTGAGCAGTTCTTC CASSQGPGQGKGEQFF
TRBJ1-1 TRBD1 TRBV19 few TGTGCCAGTAGACTAAGGGGGCAGACTGAAGCTTTCTTT CASRLRGQTEAFF
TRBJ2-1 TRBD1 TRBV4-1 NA TGCGCCAGCAGTCTGGGACAGGGCAGGGATGAGCAGTTCTTC CASSLGQGRDEQFF
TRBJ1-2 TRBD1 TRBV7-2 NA TGTGCCAGCAGCCCCCAAGGGGGCGGCTATGGCTACACCTTC CASSPQGGGYGYTF
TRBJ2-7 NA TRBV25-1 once TGTGCCAGTCAAGTGAGGCCATTCTCCTACGAGCAGTACTTC CASQVRPFSYEQYF
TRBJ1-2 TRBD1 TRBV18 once TGTGCCAGTTGGGACAGGGACTATGGCTACACCTTC CASWDRDYGYTF
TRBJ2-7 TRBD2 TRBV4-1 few TGCGCCAGCAGCCAAGATCCCGGGACTAGCGGCTACGAGCAGTACTTC CASSQDPGTSGYEQYF
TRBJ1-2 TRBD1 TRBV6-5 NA TGTGCCAGCAGTTACTCTGGACAGGGCGGCCGTGGCTACACCTTC CASSYSGQGGRGYTF
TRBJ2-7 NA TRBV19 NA TGTGCCAGTAGTATATGGTTGGCAGCCGAGCAGTACTTC CASSIWLAAEQYF
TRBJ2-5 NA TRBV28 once TGTGCCAGCAGCCCCCGGGTCCAAGAGACCCAGTACTTC CASSPRVQETQYF
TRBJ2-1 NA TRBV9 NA TGTGCCAGCAGCCTTAAGCAGAGCTCCTACAATGAGCAGTTCTTC CASSLKQSSYNEQFF
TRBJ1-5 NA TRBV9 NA TGTGCCAGCAATACCGGACATCTAGATCAGCCCCAGCATTTT CASNTGHLDQPQHF
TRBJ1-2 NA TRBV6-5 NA TGTGCCAGCAGTTACAGACGGACCTATGGCTACACCTTC CASSYRRTYGYTF
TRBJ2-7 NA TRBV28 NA TGTGCCAGCAACGGACTCTCGAACGTAATATTC CASNGLSNVIF
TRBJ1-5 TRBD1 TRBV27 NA TGTGCCAGCAGTCCACAGGGGGCTGCCCAAAATAGCAATCAGCCCCAGCATTTT CASSPQGAAQNSNQPQHF
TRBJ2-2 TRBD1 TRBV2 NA TGTGCCAGCCCTCGGACAGGGGTTAACACCGGGGAGCTGTTTTTT CASPRTGVNTGELFF
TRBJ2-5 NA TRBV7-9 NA TGTGCCAGCAGCCCCCTGTACCAAGAGACCCAGTACTTC CASSPLYQETQYF
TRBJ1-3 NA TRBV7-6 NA TGTGCCAGCAGCCCATCCGGGGACTCTGGAAACACCATATATTTT CASSPSGDSGNTIYF
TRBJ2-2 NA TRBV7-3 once TGTGCCAGCAGCAGTCTTCGAGGGGAGACCGGGGAGCTGTTTTTT CASSSLRGETGELFF
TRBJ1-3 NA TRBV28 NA TGTGCCAGCAGCACCGTAGACCTGGGAAACACCATATATTTT CASSTVDLGNTIYF
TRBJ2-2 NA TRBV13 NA TGTGCCAGCAGCCCCCGGGAACTTAACACCGGGGAGCTGTTTTTT CASSPRELNTGELFF
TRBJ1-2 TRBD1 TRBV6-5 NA TGTGCCAGCAGAGACCACAGGGGTGGCTACACCTTC CASRDHRGGYTF
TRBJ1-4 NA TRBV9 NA TGTGCCAGCAGCGTAGGCGGGGAGGAAAAACTGTTTTTT CASSVGGEEKLFF
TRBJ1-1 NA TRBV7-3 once TGTGCCAGCAGCCTAATCAGGGGTGAAGCTTTCTTT CASSLIRGEAFF
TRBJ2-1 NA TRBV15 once TGTGCCACCAGCAGAGGTGGAGGACCTTCGCATGAGCAGTTCTTC CATSRGGGPSHEQFF
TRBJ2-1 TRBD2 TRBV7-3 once TGTGCCAGCAGCCCCTTCTTGACTAGCGGGAGCGGCAATGAGCAGTTCTTC CASSPFLTSGSGNEQFF
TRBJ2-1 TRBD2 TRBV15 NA TGTGCCACCAGCAGGGACTCCCTTGGACTAGCGGGAGCTATTGAGCAGTTCTTC CATSRDSLGLAGAIEQFF
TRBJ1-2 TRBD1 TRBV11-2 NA TGTGCCAGCAGCTTGACAGGGGACTATGGCTACACCTTC CASSLTGDYGYTF
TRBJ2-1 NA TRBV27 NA TGTGCCAGCAGTTCGCCCTCGTGGGGAGCAAATGAGCAGTTCTTC CASSSPSWGANEQFF
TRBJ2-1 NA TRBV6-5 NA TGTGCCAGCAGTTACGGGGGGCCCTACAATGAGCAGTTCTTC CASSYGGPYNEQFF
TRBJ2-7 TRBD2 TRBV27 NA TGTGCCAGCGCCGGGGGGGGCAGGGACGAGCAGTACTTC CASAGGGRDEQYF
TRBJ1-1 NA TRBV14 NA TGTGCCAGCAGCCAAGACATGAACACTGAAGCTTTCTTT CASSQDMNTEAFF
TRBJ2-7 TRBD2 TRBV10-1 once TGCGCCAGCAGTGAGTCTATCGGCAGGGATACACTAGCGGACCTCTCCTACGAGCAGTACTTC CASSESIGRDTLADLSYEQYF
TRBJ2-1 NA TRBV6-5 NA TGTGCCAGCAGGGGGACCAATGAGCAGTTCTTC CASRGTNEQFF
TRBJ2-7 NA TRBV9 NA TGTGCCAGCAGCGTAGGAGAGGGCAGTCCGTCCTACGAGCAGTACTTC CASSVGEGSPSYEQYF
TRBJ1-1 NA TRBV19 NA TGTGCCAGTAGTATAACAGGGTGGAACACTGAAGCTTTCTTT CASSITGWNTEAFF
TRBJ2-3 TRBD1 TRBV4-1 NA TGCGCCAGCAGCCAAGCCCCCCCCGGAACAGGGGGCATGGATACGCAGTATTTT CASSQAPPGTGGMDTQYF
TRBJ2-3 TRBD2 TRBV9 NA TGTGCCAGCAGCGTAGGTCTAGCGGGATTCACAGATACGCAGTATTTT CASSVGLAGFTDTQYF
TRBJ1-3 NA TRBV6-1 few TGTGCCAGCAGTGAGGGTCCAAGCTCTGGAAACACCATATATTTT CASSEGPSSGNTIYF
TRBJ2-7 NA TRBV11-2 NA TGTGCCAGCAGCCCCGGACTCTCCTACGAGCAGTACTTC CASSPGLSYEQYF
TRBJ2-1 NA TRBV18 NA TGTGCCAGCTCATACAGGACAGTCTTAATTGCGGATGAGCAGTTCTTC CASSYRTVLIADEQFF
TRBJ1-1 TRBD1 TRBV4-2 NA TGTGCCAGCAGCCTCGGACAGGGGACCACTGAAGCTTTCTTT CASSLGQGTTEAFF
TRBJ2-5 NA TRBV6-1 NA TGTGCCAGCGGAAACCGGGGGGAGACCCAGTACTTC CASGNRGETQYF
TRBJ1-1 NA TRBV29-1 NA TGCAGCGTTTTTTTGGTCACTGAAGCTTTCTTT CSVFLVTEAFF
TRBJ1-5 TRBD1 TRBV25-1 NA TGCGCCAGCAGTGGCCCGGGGACAGGGAGCAATCAGCCCCAGCATTTT CASSGPGTGSNQPQHF